These T cell receptor beta chains were read from a single sample in a study of cytomegalovirus exposure and HLA in healthy donors. This table comes from immunoSEQ multiplex PCR, and its TCRdb copy is limited to in-frame clones, with some not included. The profile covers approximately 170,000 clones, with 68% appearing a single time and roughly 4.4% taken by the ten largest. The source material was PBMCs. The receptors come from a woman aged 18-35 years in good health and CMV-seropositive. Each CDR3 is given with its conserved first and last residue. The D gene is left open where the match is weak. Expanded clones get a size class; other rows say once, few or many, or leave the size out.

>NA|TRBJ2-7|NA|TRBV5-1
TGCGCCAGCAGCTTGGGACTGGAATCCTACGAGCAGTACTTC
CASSLGLESYEQYF
>NA|TRBJ2-5|NA|TRBV7-2
TGTGCCAGCAGCCCAGGGAGGCAAGAGACCCAGTACTTC
CASSPGRQETQYF
>TRBD2|TRBJ2-7|once|TRBV10-3
TGTGCCATCAGTGGAGGGGGACTAGCGGGAGTCACCGTTGTCGAGCAGTACTTC
CAISGGGLAGVTVVEQYF
>TRBD1|TRBJ1-1|NA|TRBV29-1
TGCAGCGTTGTTCGAGGGGGCGTCCCGGGGACTGAAGCTTTCTTT
CSVVRGGVPGTEAFF
>TRBD1|TRBJ2-7|NA|TRBV28
TGTGCCAGCAGTTTCGGAGTGGGGCGCGGGACAGGGGGCTACGAGCAGTACTTC
CASSFGVGRGTGGYEQYF
>NA|TRBJ2-1|NA|TRBV27
TGTGCCAGCGGCCTGTGGGCGTCCAATGAGCAGTTCTTC
CASGLWASNEQFF
>TRBD2|TRBJ2-3|NA|TRBV10-3
TGTGCCATATGGACTAGCGGGAGCACAGATACGCAGTATTTT
CAIWTSGSTDTQYF
>TRBD1|TRBJ1-2|NA|TRBV5-4
TGTGCCAGCAGCCCGGACAGGGGGCAGGGAGGCTACACCTTC
CASSPDRGQGGYTF
>TRBD1|TRBJ2-2|NA|TRBV30
TGTGCCTGTATGGGGGACAGGGTGAACACCGGGGAGCTGTTTTTT
CACMGDRVNTGELFF
>TRBD1|TRBJ2-7|few|TRBV18
TGTGCCAGCTCCGGACAGGCGCTAATACCCTACGAGCAGTACTTC
CASSGQALIPYEQYF
>NA|TRBJ2-1|few|TRBV7-9
TGTGCCAGCAGCTTAGGAGTTAATGAGCAGTTCTTC
CASSLGVNEQFF
>TRBD2|TRBJ2-1|once|TRBV19
TGTGCCAGTAGTCCTCCTAGCGGGGGGGCTCTCCTGAATGAGCAGTTCTTC
CASSPPSGGALLNEQFF